This TCR beta chain was obtained from a study of CD8 T cells in ankylosing spondylitis. MiXCR, run by TCRdb on the 5' RACE reads, gives a single entry per CDR3 protein. This table holds around 150,000 distinct CDR3 sequences, around 43% found once. This CDR3 spans 15 amino acids. CDR1 and CDR2 (germline): MGHRA, YSYEKL. The V gene end was trimmed by 7 bases and the J gene end by 1 base; junction bases not matched to a gene: 5. The V gene is TRBV4-1, the J gene TRBJ2-1; 9 bases agree with TRBD2. Specimen: synovial fluid, either unsorted or a sorted T cell fraction (not recorded which). This clonotype was obtained from a male donor with ankylosing spondylitis. In nucleotides, the CDR3 is TGCGCCAGCAACGAGCTAGCGGGGTCCTACAATGAGCAGTTCTTC. Translating gives CASNELAGSYNEQFF.